Listed here are 13 T cell receptor beta chains from one sample, sequenced in a study of T-cell reconstitution after alpha-beta-depleted transplantation in children (dated by TCRdb to about 2016). Library prep was done by PCR. Sequencer: Illumina HiSeq 2500. TCR library preparation used molecular barcoding, with unique molecular identifiers applied to normalize quantification of the TCRbeta repertoire. The public reads were reprocessed in TCRdb via fastp at Q25 and MiXCR, keeping in-frame beta chains. Every CDR3 protein is listed once, alongside the most common genes and DNA of its rows. For this sample the table gives about 100,000 distinct CDR3 sequences, of which around 6.4% were detected only once. The ten biggest clones cover around 23% of the sample. The treatment or condition label on this specimen signifies: allogeneic hematopoietic cell transplantation with graft depleted of TCRalphabeta T cells and CD19 B cells.

The sample in question was PBMCs, mostly from graft donor cells, obtained 360 days after TCRalphabeta/CD19-depleted stem cell transplant. The origin of the receptors is a male patient between 2 and 10 years old who had a stem cell transplant for acute lymphoblastic leukemia, so the T cells may come from the graft donor.

This clonotype was recorded at least ten times. The chain recombines TRBV12-5 with TRBJ1-4, with a tentative D call TRBD1 (6 bases). The CDR3 covers 17 residues. Germline V CDR1 and CDR2: LGHNT, FRNRAP. V lost 0 bases and J 2 bases, leaving 13 bases between the germline ends. CDR3 loop: CASGLVGGGKTNEKLFF. CDR3 nucleotides: TGTGCTAGTGGTTTGGTAGGGGGGGGCAAGACTAATGAAAAACTGTTTTTT.

The CDR3 sequence is CASSQTGNQPQHF. CDR3 in DNA: TGTGCCAGCAGCCAGACGGGGAATCAGCCCCAGCATTTT. The chain employs TRBV3-1 and TRBJ1-5, with D unresolved. Trimming pared 3 bases from V and 4 bases from J, leaving 7 bases between. This CDR3 has 13 amino acids. CDR1 is LGHDT and CDR2 is YNNKEL in the germline V gene (reference sequence).

This clonotype was seen many times. The chain joins TRBV6-5 to TRBJ2-1; 9 bases match TRBD2. This CDR3 spans 15 amino acids. Germline CDR1 and CDR2: MNHEY and SVGAGI. Trimming took 3 bases from V and 6 from J; bases not matched to a gene: 6. CDR3 residues: CASSYRGRVFNEQFF. CDR3 coding DNA: TGTGCCAGCAGTTATCGCGGGAGGGTATTCAATGAGCAGTTCTTC.

This clonotype has just a few counts. The V call is TRBV6-5, the J call TRBJ2-5, with TRBD2 as a possible D gene (5 bases). V lost 2 bases, J lost 2 bases, and 12 bases lay in between. The CDR3 extends over 15 amino acids. Looked up from germline, CDR1 is MNHEY and CDR2 is SVGAGI. CDR3 DNA: TGTGCCAGCAGTTACGGGCTAGCAGTACAAGAGACCCAGTACTTC. It encodes CASSYGLAVQETQYF.

This clonotype was picked up many times. One end of the junction is discordant with germline, which a read error may explain. The J gene is TRBJ2-2, the V gene TRBV6-4, with D uncertain. Germline V gene sequence: CDR1 MRHNA, CDR2 SNTAGT. The CDR3 totals 13 residues. The CDR3 loop is CASRELNTGELFF. The CDR3 DNA sequence: TGTGCCAGCCGTGAGCTTAACACCGGGGAGCTGTTTTTT.

This clonotype has a count of ten or more. This chain connects TRBV7-9 to TRBJ2-2; the D is unclear. Germline V lookup: CDR1 SEHNR, CDR2 FQNEAQ (reference sequence). The V end was cut by 7 bases, the J end by 0 bases, with 12 bases between. The CDR3 has 15 amino acids. Here the CDR3 reads CASTSRTANTGELFF. CDR3 nucleotides: TGTGCCAGCACCTCCCGGACGGCGAACACCGGGGAGCTGTTTTTT. The whole variable domain, filled in from reference TRBV7-9 and TRBJ2-2, reads DTGVSQNPRHKITKRGQNVTFRCDPISEHNRLYWYRQTLGQGPEFLTYFQNEAQLEKSRLLSDRFSAERPKGSFSTLEIQRTEQGDSAMYLCASTSRTANTGELFFGEGSRLTVL.

The V gene is TRBV20-1, the J gene TRBJ2-7, with D perhaps matching TRBD2 (7 bases). Germline CDR1 reads DFQATT; CDR2 reads SNEGSKA (reference sequence). Between the trimmed V and J ends, which lost 5 bases and 0 bases, there was a span of 23 bases. There are 17 residues in the CDR3. In DNA form, the CDR3 reads TGCAGTGCTCTCGGGACAATCGGGACTATCCACTCCTACGAGCAGTACTTC. The encoded protein is CSALGTIGTIHSYEQYF.

This chain links TRBV28 with TRBJ2-7; 8 bases agree with TRBD1. This CDR3 region has 12 residues. With 5 bases clipped from V and 6 bases from J, the junction kept 3 bases outside the gene matches. CDR1 is MDHEN and CDR2 is SYDVKM in the germline V gene. The CDR3 sequence: CASSQTGVEQYF. The CDR3 coding sequence is TGTGCCAGCAGTCAGACAGGGGTCGAGCAGTACTTC.

This clonotype was detected only a few times. This rearrangement joins TRBV27 to TRBJ1-5, with D uncertain. V lost 6 bases and J 7 bases, leaving 16 bases between the germline ends. In germline, CDR1 is MNHEY, CDR2 SMNVEV (reference sequence). The length of the CDR3 is 14 residues. This CDR3 is CASRPTALGQPQHF. CDR3 bases: TGTGCCAGCAGGCCTACAGCTCTGGGACAGCCCCAGCATTTT.

In its sample, this clonotype was seen many times. This chain uses TRBV20-1 with TRBJ2-1, with D perhaps matching TRBD2 (6 bases). Germline V gives CDR1 DFQATT, CDR2 SNEGSKA (reference sequence). CDR3 length: 15 residues. V was pared by 6 bases and J by 3 bases, with 18 bases between. CDR3 region: CSAKTGTAFYNEQFF. The CDR3 nucleotides read TGCAGTGCCAAGACCGGGACTGCATTCTACAATGAGCAGTTCTTC.

At least ten counts were recorded for this clonotype. J is TRBJ1-1 and V is TRBV7-6; D gene unclear. The CDR3 consists of 16 residues. V lost 5 bases and J 6 bases, leaving 22 bases between the germline ends. Germline CDR1 is SGHVS and CDR2 is FNYEAQ. For the CDR3, the DNA is TGTGCCAGCAGCCTGACTCGGGTCACCGGTAGCGCTGAAGCTTTCTTT. It yields the protein CASSLTRVTGSAEAFF.

This clonotype was seen more than once but under ten times. The chain is built from TRBV5-1 and TRBJ2-3, with D tentatively TRBD1 (6 bases). Trimming left V 2 bases short and J 2 bases short, with 12 bases between. Looked up from germline, CDR1 is SGHRS and CDR2 is YFSETQ. The CDR3 loop spans 15 amino acids. The CDR3 reads CASSFRGDLTDTQYF. CDR3 DNA sequence: TGCGCCAGCAGCTTCAGGGGAGACCTCACAGATACGCAGTATTTT.

This clonotype was seen repeatedly, ten times or more. V usage is TRBV7-9 and J usage is TRBJ1-2; D uncertain. The V end was cut by 8 bases, the J end by 7 bases, with 17 bases between. Germline V gene data show CDR1 as SEHNR and CDR2 as FQNEAQ (reference sequence). The CDR3 is 13 residues long. CDR3 DNA sequence: TGTGCCAGCTCCCACCCCAAAGGAGGTGGCTACACCTTC. Encoded protein: CASSHPKGGGYTF.